The TCR beta chain described here comes from a study of T cell repertoires in cytomegalovirus infection. Overall study context: Shared public TCR beta signatures pointed to both CMV infection and a matching HLA type.

Using its own MiXCR run on the reads, TCRdb lists one record per CDR3 protein. The sample shows hundreds of thousands of distinct CDR3 sequences, around 24% of them seen only once. This CDR3 has 13 residues. In germline, CDR1 is MNHEY, CDR2 SVGAGI. Study outcomes and limitations: In two of eight donors, the top clonotype was HLA-C-restricted CMV-specific. Cumulative frequency (of public TCR beta family members) identified carriers of CMV plus the relevant HLA.

Points on this clonotype: Antigen specificity is unknown. A much larger clone differs from this one at a single base, so this may be a read error.

The receptor's source is a human donor in good health (CMV status not recorded). Some clones in this sample may be carry-over from other donors' samples. The rearrangement joins TRBV6-5 to TRBJ1-2, with a weak D call TRBD1 (6 bases). The specimen was CD8+ T cells from PBMCs. CDR3 sequence reads: CASTPTGSYGHTF. The CDR3 coding sequence is TGTGCCAGCACCCCGACAGGTTCCTATGGCCACACCTTC.